The text below deals with one T cell receptor (beta chain). These data belong to a study of blood T cell repertoires in COVID-19. Here immunoSEQ multiplex PCR was the method, and the copy in TCRdb shows in-frame clones only, minus some. Of 65,000 to 85,000 clones listed, over 70% are singletons. CDR1 is SGHVS and CDR2 is FQNEAQ in the germline V gene. The CDR3 spans 14 residues. V was cut by 1 base and J by 8 bases, with 9 bases left in between. This TCR was sampled from a middle-aged man with active COVID-19. The sequenced material came from peripheral blood. The J gene is TRBJ1-6, the V gene TRBV7-8, with unresolved D. CDR3 sequence: CASSLGTADSPLHF. The CDR3 DNA sequence: TGTGCCAGCAGCTTAGGGACTGCGGATTCACCCCTCCACTTT.